These 25 T cell receptor beta chains were sequenced from one sample in a study of identical twins (dated by TCRdb to 2016 to 2018). Library preparation used 5' RACE. This sample was sequenced with an Illumina HiSeq 2000. TCRdb cleaned the public reads at Q25 with fastp, built clones with MiXCR and kept in-frame beta chains. All rows with the same CDR3 protein become a single entry with the most common DNA and genes. In this sample the table shows about 690,000 distinct CDR3 sequences, approximately 22% of which occur a single time. The ten top clones hold 4% to 4.5% of the sample. This same sample was also part of a study on T cells expressing NK-cell markers.

The sequencing sample was made of PBMCs. These TCRs come from a woman aged 18-35 years in good health.

This clonotype was detected once. V usage is TRBV7-3 and J usage is TRBJ2-4; no firm D call. Trimming cost V 1 base and J 8 bases, with 12 bases left between them. CDR1 is SGHTA, CDR2 FQGTGA, per germline. The length of the CDR3 is 14 residues. CDR3 nucleotide sequence: TGTGCCAGCAGCTTAAATGTGGGTGGAGACATTCAGTACTTC. This sequence encodes CASSLNVGGDIQYF. The variable domain in full, completed from reference TRBV7-3 and TRBJ2-4, reads GAGVSQTPSNKVTEKGKYVELRCDPISGHTALYWYRQSLGQGPEFLIYFQGTGAADDSGLPNDRFFAVRPEGSVSTLKIQRTERGDSAVYLCASSLNVGGDIQYFGAGTRLSVL.

This clonotype was found a few times. The chain carries TRBV5-1 and TRBJ2-7, with 7 bases fitting TRBD1. The CDR3 length is 13 residues. V shed 4 bases, J shed 3 bases, and the junction held 4 bases outside the gene matches. The germline gives CDR1 SGHRS, CDR2 YFSETQ. CDR3: CASSQGQFYEQYF. The CDR3 DNA is TGCGCCAGCAGCCAGGGACAGTTCTACGAGCAGTACTTC. The full variable domain, its missing parts supplied by reference TRBV5-1 and TRBJ2-7, is KAGVTQTPRYLIKTRGQQVTLSCSPISGHRSVSWYQQTPGQGLQFLFEYFSETQRNKGNFPGRFSGRQFSNSRSEMNVSTLELGDSALYLCASSQGQFYEQYFGPGTRLTVT.

The V gene is TRBV20-1, the J gene TRBJ2-7; D gene uncertain. The CDR3 runs 13 residues. CDR1 DFQATT and CDR2 SNEGSKA come from the germline V gene (reference sequence). V was pared by 4 bases and J by 6 bases, with 16 bases between. The CDR3: CSAKRVASGEQYF. The CDR3 region has the DNA TGCAGTGCTAAAAGAGTAGCTTCAGGCGAGCAGTACTTC.

The chain couples TRBV9 to TRBJ2-1; the match to TRBD2 covers 7 bases. The germline V gene has CDR1 SGDLS and CDR2 YYNGEE. Trimming took 0 bases from V and 4 from J; bases not matched to a gene: 7. The CDR3 consists of 16 residues. The chain's CDR3 is CASSVGRGSVYNEQFF. The CDR3 DNA follows: TGTGCCAGCAGCGTAGGGCGGGGGTCGGTTTACAATGAGCAGTTCTTC.

This clonotype came up a few times. The V gene is TRBV20-1, the J gene TRBJ1-5, with D perhaps TRBD1 (6 bases). With 6 bases removed from V and 1 base from J, the gap between germline ends came to 13 bases. In germline, CDR1 is DFQATT, CDR2 SNEGSKA (reference sequence). This CDR3 spans 14 amino acids. The CDR3 nucleotides are TGCAGTGCGGAGGGGGGTCGAAGCAATCAGCCCCAGCATTTT. Amino acids: CSAEGGRSNQPQHF.

V and J are TRBV12-3 or TRBV12-4 and TRBJ1-1; D ambiguous. V was clipped by 1 base and J by 7 bases, with 10 bases between them. The CDR3 covers 13 residues. For the CDR3, the DNA is TGTGCCAGCAGTTTAGAGAGGGAGGGTGAAGCTTTCTTT. It specifies CASSLEREGEAFF.

CDR3 bases: TGTGCCAGCAGTTTAGTTACCGGGACAGAGTACTTC. This encodes CASSLVTGTEYF. The chain has TRBV12-3 or TRBV12-4 and TRBJ2-7; 7 bases fit TRBD1. Unmatched junction bases numbered 5, after V lost 1 base and J lost 11 bases. This CDR3 region has 12 residues.

The genes are TRBV6-1 and TRBJ2-5; TRBD1 matches 9 bases. The V segment lost 6 bases and the J segment 5 bases; nucleotides outside the gene matches: 4. This CDR3 comprises 13 residues. Germline CDR1 is MNHNS and CDR2 is SASEGT. The CDR3 protein is CASRHRGLETQYF. CDR3 sequence (DNA): TGTGCCAGCAGGCACAGGGGGCTTGAGACCCAGTACTTC.

This clonotype has more than one count but fewer than ten. The chain uses TRBV7-2 and TRBJ2-1; TRBD2 matches 7 bases. This CDR3 comprises 14 residues. In germline, CDR1 is SGHTA, CDR2 FQGNSA. J gave up 6 bases and V 6 bases, and 8 bases lay outside the gene matches. CDR3 region: CASRLGGGGNEQFF. In DNA form, the CDR3 reads TGTGCCAGCAGGCTTGGGGGGGGTGGCAATGAGCAGTTCTTC.

V gene TRBV6-2 or TRBV6-3 combines with J gene TRBJ2-7; D remains ambiguous. CDR3 length: 12 residues. From germline, CDR1 is MNHEY and CDR2 SVGEGT. V lost 4 bases, J lost 6 bases, and 10 bases lay in between. CDR3 loop: CASSSNSPEQYF. The CDR3 DNA reads as TGTGCCAGCAGTTCCAACAGTCCCGAGCAGTACTTC.

For this clonotype: One base away lies a much larger clone, so this may be a sequencing read error. V gene TRBV7-9 combines with J gene TRBJ2-2; a possible D gene is TRBD1 (6 bases). Germline V lookup: CDR1 SEHNR, CDR2 FQNEAQ (reference sequence). This CDR3 spans 13 amino acids. V gave up 5 bases and J gave up 5 bases, with 9 bases separating them. CDR3 in DNA: TGTGCCAGCAGCCAAACAGGGACCGGGGAGCTGTTTTTT. Protein: CASSQTGTGELFF.

This clonotype was observed a few times. The gene calls are TRBV20-1 and TRBJ2-7; 9 nucleotides match TRBD2. V lost 6 bases and J lost 2; bases outside the gene matches: 8. CDR1 is DFQATT and CDR2 is SNEGSKA in the germline V gene (reference sequence). The CDR3 length is 14 residues. The CDR3 region is CSASSSGKPYEQYF. CDR3 in DNA: TGCAGTGCGAGCTCTAGCGGGAAGCCCTACGAGCAGTACTTC.

The J gene is TRBJ1-1, the V gene TRBV6-1; perhaps TRBD1 as D (5 bases). Germline V gene lookup returns CDR1 MNHNS and CDR2 SASEGT. V lost 7 bases, J lost 4 bases, and 16 bases lay in between. This CDR3 comprises 14 residues. The CDR3 coding sequence is TGTGCCAGCAATACCGGATGGGGCCCCACTGAAGCTTTCTTT. Translation gives CASNTGWGPTEAFF.

This clonotype was counted many times. The CDR3 region has the DNA TGTGCCAGCAGTTACGACAGCCACCCTACCTACGAGCAGTACTTC. It encodes CASSYDSHPTYEQYF. This chain joins TRBV6-5 and TRBJ2-7; tentative D call: TRBD1 (5 bases). The germline V and J ends were trimmed by 2 bases and 2 bases, with 13 bases remaining between them. The CDR3 spans 15 residues. The germline gives CDR1 MNHEY, CDR2 SVGAGI.

This chain joins TRBV4-2 and TRBJ2-1; TRBD2 matches 13 bases. The CDR3 is 20 amino acids. Germline V lookup: CDR1 LGHNA, CDR2 YNFKEQ. V shed 4 bases, J shed 4 bases, and the junction held 16 bases outside the gene matches. The CDR3 DNA sequence: TGTGCCAGCAGCCTCAACCCGGGACTAGCGGGGCCCACTAGGTACAATGAGCAGTTCTTC. Its protein product is CASSLNPGLAGPTRYNEQFF.

The chain couples TRBV7-2 to TRBJ2-1, with D possibly being TRBD2 (5 bases). The V end was cut by 5 bases, the J end by 2 bases, with 10 bases between. CDR1 and CDR2 from the germline V gene are SGHTA and FQGNSA. CDR3 length: 14 residues. The CDR3 nucleotides are TGTGCCAGCAGCCCCACCGGGACCTACAATGAGCAGTTCTTC. Its translation is CASSPTGTYNEQFF.

The chain combines TRBV20-1 with TRBJ2-5; no definite D call. The CDR3 runs to 14 residues. V was shortened by 6 bases and J by 0 bases, with 14 bases between the two germline ends. The germline gives CDR1 DFQATT, CDR2 SNEGSKA (reference sequence). CDR3 DNA: TGCAGTGCGGCGTGGCTAGTCGACCAAGAGACCCAGTACTTC. Residues: CSAAWLVDQETQYF.

This clonotype was observed a few times. This rearrangement joins TRBV18 to TRBJ1-5; D unresolved. Per germline, CDR1 KGHSH and CDR2 LQKENI. The CDR3 has 14 amino acids. V was trimmed by 1 base and J by 2 bases, leaving 6 bases between them. The CDR3 reads CASSPRQGNQPQHF. The CDR3 bases are TGTGCCAGCTCACCACGCCAGGGCAATCAGCCCCAGCATTTT.

The rearrangement uses TRBV11-2 and TRBJ2-1; 16 bases match TRBD2. In germline, CDR1 is SGHAT, CDR2 FQNNGV. J gave up 0 bases and V 5 bases, and 13 bases lay outside the gene matches. This CDR3 contains 21 residues. For the CDR3, the DNA is TGTGCCAGCAGCCCATTCAAGGGGGGACTAGCGGGAGGGCGCTCCTACAATGAGCAGTTCTTC. It encodes CASSPFKGGLAGGRSYNEQFF.

This clonotype was observed a handful of times. The CDR3 reads CASSLASGEDTQYF. CDR3 DNA sequence: TGCGCCAGCAGCTTGGCTAGCGGGGAGGATACGCAGTATTTT. The rearrangement links TRBV5-1 to TRBJ2-3; 9 nucleotides line up with TRBD2. Germline assignment: CDR1 SGHRS and CDR2 YFSETQ. The CDR3 covers 14 residues. The V segment lost 0 bases and the J segment 6 bases; nucleotides outside the gene matches: 2. The variable domain in full, with the rest retrieved from reference TRBV5-1 and TRBJ2-3, is KAGVTQTPRYLIKTRGQQVTLSCSPISGHRSVSWYQQTPGQGLQFLFEYFSETQRNKGNFPGRFSGRQFSNSRSEMNVSTLELGDSALYLCASSLASGEDTQYFGPGTRLTVL.

Remarks on this clonotype: This clone may be a read error of a much larger clone one base away. The chain has TRBV18 and TRBJ2-7; D is undetermined. V was pared by 3 bases and J by 4 bases, with 10 bases between. The CDR3 consists of 13 residues. Germline V gene data show CDR1 as KGHSH and CDR2 as LQKENI. CDR3: CASSPAQWYEQYF. The CDR3 DNA follows: TGTGCCAGCTCACCCGCGCAGTGGTACGAGCAGTACTTC. The entire variable domain, with the rest obtained from reference TRBV18 and TRBJ2-7, is as follows: NAGVMQNPRHLVRRRGQEARLRCSPMKGHSHVYWYRQLPEEGLKFMVYLQKENIIDESGMPKERFSAEFPKEGPSILRIQQVVRGDSAAYFCASSPAQWYEQYFGPGTRLTVT.

This chain joins TRBV20-1 and TRBJ2-1; no definite D call. CDR3 size: 12 residues. V was trimmed by 3 bases and J by 4 bases, leaving 7 bases between them. Germline values: CDR1 DFQATT, CDR2 SNEGSKA (reference sequence). As DNA, the CDR3 is TGCAGTGCTAGGTGGCTTTACAATGAGCAGTTCTTC. Encoded protein: CSARWLYNEQFF.

The table lists this clonotype with many counts. This CDR3 reads CASSLAAGVGEKLFF. DNA for the CDR3: TGCGCCAGCAGCTTGGCCGCAGGGGTGGGCGAAAAACTGTTTTTT. The chain carries TRBV5-1 and TRBJ1-4; perhaps TRBD1 as D (6 bases). V was cut by 0 bases and J by 8 bases, with 14 bases left in between. The CDR3 has 15 amino acids. Germline CDR1 is SGHRS and CDR2 is YFSETQ. Filled out from reference TRBV5-1 and TRBJ1-4, the complete variable domain reads KAGVTQTPRYLIKTRGQQVTLSCSPISGHRSVSWYQQTPGQGLQFLFEYFSETQRNKGNFPGRFSGRQFSNSRSEMNVSTLELGDSALYLCASSLAAGVGEKLFFGSGTQLSVL.

This chain joins TRBV4-3 and TRBJ2-7; D not certain. Germline lookup yields CDR1 LGHNA and CDR2 YSLEER. Trimming took 0 bases from V and 4 from J, leaving 19 bases between them. This CDR3 region has 17 residues. This CDR3 reads CASSQESIVGPTYEQYF. CDR3 nucleotide sequence: TGCGCCAGCAGCCAAGAGTCTATTGTTGGACCGACGTACGAGCAGTACTTC.

This clonotype appeared many times. The CDR3 here is CATSRPRTSGGYNEQFF. The DNA for the CDR3 is TGTGCCACCAGCAGACCGCGGACTAGCGGGGGGTACAATGAGCAGTTCTTC. V and J are TRBV15 and TRBJ2-1; 14 bases align to TRBD2. The length of the CDR3 is 17 residues. V gave up 2 bases and J gave up 4 bases; unmatched junction bases: 4. Germline-derived CDR1 and CDR2 are LNHNV and YYDKDF (reference sequence).